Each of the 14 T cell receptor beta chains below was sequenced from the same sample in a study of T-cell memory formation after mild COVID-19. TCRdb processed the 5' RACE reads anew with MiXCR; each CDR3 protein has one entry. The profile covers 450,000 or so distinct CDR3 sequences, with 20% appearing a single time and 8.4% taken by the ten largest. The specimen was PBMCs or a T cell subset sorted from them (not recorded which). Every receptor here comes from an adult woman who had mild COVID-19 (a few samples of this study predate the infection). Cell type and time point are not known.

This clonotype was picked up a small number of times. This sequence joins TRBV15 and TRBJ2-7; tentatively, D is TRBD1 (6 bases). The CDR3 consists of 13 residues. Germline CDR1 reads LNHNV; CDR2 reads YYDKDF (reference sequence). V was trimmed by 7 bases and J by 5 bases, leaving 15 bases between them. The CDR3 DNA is TGTGCCACCACGTCACAGGGCACCCACGAGCAGTACTTC. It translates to CATTSQGTHEQYF.

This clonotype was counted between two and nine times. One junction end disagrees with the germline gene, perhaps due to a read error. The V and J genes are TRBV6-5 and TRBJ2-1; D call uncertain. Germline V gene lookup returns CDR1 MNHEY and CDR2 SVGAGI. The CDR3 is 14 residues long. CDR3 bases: TGTGCCACCAGTATTGGGGACTCCTACAATGAGCAGTTCTTC. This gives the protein CATSIGDSYNEQFF.

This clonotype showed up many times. This CDR3 is CSVEGQGDEQYF. DNA of the CDR3: TGCAGCGTTGAGGGCCAGGGGGACGAGCAGTACTTC. V usage is TRBV29-1 and J usage is TRBJ2-7, with 7 bases identical to TRBD1. CDR1 and CDR2 from the germline V gene are SQVTM and ANQGSEA. V was clipped by 3 bases and J by 5 bases; unmatched bases: 4. This CDR3 has 12 amino acids.

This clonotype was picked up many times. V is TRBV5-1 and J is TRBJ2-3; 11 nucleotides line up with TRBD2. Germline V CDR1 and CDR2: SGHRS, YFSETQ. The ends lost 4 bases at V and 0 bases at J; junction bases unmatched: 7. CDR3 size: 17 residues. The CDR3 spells CASSPSSGGTSTDTQYF. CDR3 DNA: TGCGCCAGCAGCCCGTCTAGCGGGGGGACTAGCACAGATACGCAGTATTTT.

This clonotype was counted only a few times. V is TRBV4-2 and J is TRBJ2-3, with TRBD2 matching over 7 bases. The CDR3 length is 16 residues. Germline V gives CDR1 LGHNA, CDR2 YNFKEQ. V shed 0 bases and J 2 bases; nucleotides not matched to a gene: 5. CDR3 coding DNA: TGTGCCAGCAGCCAAGATCAGAGCGGGACCACAGATACGCAGTATTTT. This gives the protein CASSQDQSGTTDTQYF.

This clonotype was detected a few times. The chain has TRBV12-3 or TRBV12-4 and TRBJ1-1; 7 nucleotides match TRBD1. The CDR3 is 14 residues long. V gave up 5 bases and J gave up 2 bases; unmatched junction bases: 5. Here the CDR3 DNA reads TGTGCCAGCAGTAAGGGACAGCTTAACACTGAAGCTTTCTTT. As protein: CASSKGQLNTEAFF.

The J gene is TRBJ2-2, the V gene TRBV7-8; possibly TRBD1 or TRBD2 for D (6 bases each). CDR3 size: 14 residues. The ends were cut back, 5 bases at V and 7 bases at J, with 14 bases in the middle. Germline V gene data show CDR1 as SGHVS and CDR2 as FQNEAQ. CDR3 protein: CASSLPGADGELFF. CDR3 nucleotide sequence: TGTGCCAGCAGCCTCCCGGGGGCAGACGGGGAGCTGTTTTTT.

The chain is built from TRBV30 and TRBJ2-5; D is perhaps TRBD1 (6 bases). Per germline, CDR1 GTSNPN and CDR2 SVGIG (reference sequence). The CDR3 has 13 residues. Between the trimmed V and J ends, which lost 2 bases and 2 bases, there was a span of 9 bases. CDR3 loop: CAWSQGLQETQYF. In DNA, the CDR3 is TGTGCCTGGAGTCAGGGGCTACAAGAGACCCAGTACTTC.

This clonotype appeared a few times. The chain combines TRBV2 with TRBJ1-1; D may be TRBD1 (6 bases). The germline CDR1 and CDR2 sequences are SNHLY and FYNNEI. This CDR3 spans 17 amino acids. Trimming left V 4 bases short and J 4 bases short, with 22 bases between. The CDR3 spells CASSGTQGGSHSTEAFF. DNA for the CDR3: TGTGCCAGCAGTGGGACACAGGGTGGGAGTCATTCCACTGAAGCTTTCTTT.

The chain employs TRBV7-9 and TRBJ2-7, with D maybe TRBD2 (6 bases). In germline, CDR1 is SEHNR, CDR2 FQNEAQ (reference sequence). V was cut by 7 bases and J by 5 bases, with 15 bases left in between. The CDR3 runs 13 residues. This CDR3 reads CASMAGGNHEQYF. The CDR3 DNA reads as TGTGCCAGCATGGCTGGGGGGAACCACGAGCAGTACTTC. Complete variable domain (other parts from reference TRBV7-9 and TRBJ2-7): DTGVSQNPRHKITKRGQNVTFRCDPISEHNRLYWYRQTLGQGPEFLTYFQNEAQLEKSRLLSDRFSAERPKGSFSTLEIQRTEQGDSAMYLCASMAGGNHEQYFGPGTRLTVT.

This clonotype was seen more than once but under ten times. This CDR3 is CASSLSGMGTDTQYF. The CDR3 coding sequence is TGTGCCAGCAGCCTCAGCGGGATGGGCACAGATACGCAGTATTTT. This chain joins TRBV7-2 and TRBJ2-3, with 7 bases fitting TRBD2. The CDR3 is made up of 15 amino acids. Germline trimming cut 5 bases from V and 1 base from J; bases unmatched to any gene: 6. Germline loops: CDR1 SGHTA, CDR2 FQGNSA. Full variable domain (outside the CDR3, taken from reference TRBV7-2 and TRBJ2-3): GAGVSQSPSNKVTEKGKDVELRCDPISGHTALYWYRQSLGQGLEFLIYFQGNSAPDKSGLPSDRFSAERTGGSVSTLTIQRTQQEDSAVYLCASSLSGMGTDTQYFGPGTRLTVL.

The CDR3 reads CASSFGGLDTEAFF. DNA of the CDR3: TGTGCCAGCAGCTTTGGGGGGCTAGACACTGAAGCTTTCTTT. The chain is built from TRBV7-9 and TRBJ1-1; a possible D gene is TRBD1 (6 bases). The CDR3 is 14 residues long. Germline-derived CDR1 and CDR2 are SEHNR and FQNEAQ (reference sequence). Trimming shortened V by 3 bases and J by 3 bases, and 11 bases separated the two germline ends.

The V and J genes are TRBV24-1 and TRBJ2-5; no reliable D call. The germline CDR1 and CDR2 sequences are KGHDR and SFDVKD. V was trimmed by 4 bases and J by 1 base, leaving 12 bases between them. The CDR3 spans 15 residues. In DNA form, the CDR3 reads TGTGCCACCAGTGACCACACGGTCTTCCAAGAGACCCAGTACTTC. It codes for CATSDHTVFQETQYF.

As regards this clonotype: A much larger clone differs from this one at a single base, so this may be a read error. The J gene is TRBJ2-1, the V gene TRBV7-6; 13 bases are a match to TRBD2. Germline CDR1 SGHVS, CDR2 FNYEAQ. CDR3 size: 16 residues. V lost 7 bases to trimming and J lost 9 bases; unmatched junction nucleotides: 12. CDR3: CASISSLAGGRFEQFF. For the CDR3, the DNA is TGTGCCAGCATCTCGTCACTAGCGGGGGGGAGGTTTGAGCAGTTCTTC.